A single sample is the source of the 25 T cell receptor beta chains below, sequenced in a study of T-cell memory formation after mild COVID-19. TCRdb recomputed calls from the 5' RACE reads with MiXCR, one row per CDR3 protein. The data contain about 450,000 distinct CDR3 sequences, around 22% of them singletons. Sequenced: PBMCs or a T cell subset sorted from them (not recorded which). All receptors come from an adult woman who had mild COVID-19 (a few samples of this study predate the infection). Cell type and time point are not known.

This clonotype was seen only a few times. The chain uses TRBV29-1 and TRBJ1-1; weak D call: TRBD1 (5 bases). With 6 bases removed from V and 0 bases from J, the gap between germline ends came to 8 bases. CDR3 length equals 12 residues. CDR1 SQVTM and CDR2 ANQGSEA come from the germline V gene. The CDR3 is CSVGTLNTEAFF. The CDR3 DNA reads TGCAGCGTGGGGACCCTGAACACTGAAGCTTTCTTT.

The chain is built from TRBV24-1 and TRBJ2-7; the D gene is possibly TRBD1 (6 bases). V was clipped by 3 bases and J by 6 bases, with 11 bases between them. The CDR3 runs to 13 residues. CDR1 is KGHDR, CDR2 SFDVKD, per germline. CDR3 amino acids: CATSDLTGSEQYF. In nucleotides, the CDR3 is TGTGCCACCAGTGATCTGACAGGCAGCGAGCAGTACTTC.

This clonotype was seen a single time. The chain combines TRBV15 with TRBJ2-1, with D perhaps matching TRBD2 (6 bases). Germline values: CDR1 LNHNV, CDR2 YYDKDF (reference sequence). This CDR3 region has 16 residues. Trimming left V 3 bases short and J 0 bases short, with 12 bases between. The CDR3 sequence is CATSSAGGASYNEQFF. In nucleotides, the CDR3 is TGTGCCACCAGCAGTGCAGGCGGGGCCTCCTACAATGAGCAGTTCTTC.

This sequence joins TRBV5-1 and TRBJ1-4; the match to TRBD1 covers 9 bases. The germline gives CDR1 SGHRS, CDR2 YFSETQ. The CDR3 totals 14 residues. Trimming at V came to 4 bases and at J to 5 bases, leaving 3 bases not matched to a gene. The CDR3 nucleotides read TGCGCCAGCAGCACCGGGACAGGGAATGAAAAACTGTTTTTT. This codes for CASSTGTGNEKLFF.

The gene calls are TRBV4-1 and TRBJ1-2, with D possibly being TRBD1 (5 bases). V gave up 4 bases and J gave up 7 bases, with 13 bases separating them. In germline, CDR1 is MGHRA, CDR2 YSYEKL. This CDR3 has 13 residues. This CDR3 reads CASSPRDSSGYTF. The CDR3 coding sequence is TGCGCCAGCAGCCCTAGAGACAGTAGTGGCTACACCTTC.

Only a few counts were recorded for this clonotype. The CDR3 region has the DNA TGTGCCAGTAGTATAGCGGGATCCGACCCCTACGAGCAGTACTTC. It encodes CASSIAGSDPYEQYF. The chain is built from TRBV19 and TRBJ2-7; tentatively, D is TRBD2 (5 bases). The CDR3 spans 15 residues. Trimming took 1 base from V and 2 from J, leaving 12 bases between them. In germline, CDR1 is LNHDA, CDR2 SQIVND (reference sequence).

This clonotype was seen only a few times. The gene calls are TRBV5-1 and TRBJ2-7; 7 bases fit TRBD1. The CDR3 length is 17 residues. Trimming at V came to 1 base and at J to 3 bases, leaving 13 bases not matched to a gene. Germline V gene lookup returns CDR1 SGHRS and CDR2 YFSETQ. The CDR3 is CASSLLSPGQLFYEQYF. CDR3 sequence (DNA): TGCGCCAGCAGCTTGTTGTCTCCGGGACAGCTATTCTACGAGCAGTACTTC. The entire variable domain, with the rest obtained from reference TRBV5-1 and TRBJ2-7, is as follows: KAGVTQTPRYLIKTRGQQVTLSCSPISGHRSVSWYQQTPGQGLQFLFEYFSETQRNKGNFPGRFSGRQFSNSRSEMNVSTLELGDSALYLCASSLLSPGQLFYEQYFGPGTRLTVT.

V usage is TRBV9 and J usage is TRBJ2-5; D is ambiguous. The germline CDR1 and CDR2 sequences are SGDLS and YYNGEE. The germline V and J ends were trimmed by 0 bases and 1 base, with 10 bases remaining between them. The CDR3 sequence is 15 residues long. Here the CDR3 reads CASSVAPGPQETQYF. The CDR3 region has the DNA TGTGCCAGCAGCGTAGCACCCGGACCCCAAGAGACCCAGTACTTC.

The CDR3 nucleotides read TGTGCCAGCAGTGAACTTTGGGACAGTTCCTACGAGCAGTACTTC. Translation gives CASSELWDSSYEQYF. V usage is TRBV2 and J usage is TRBJ2-7; TRBD1 matches 7 bases. Germline CDR1 reads SNHLY; CDR2 reads FYNNEI. J was trimmed by 1 base and V by 2 bases; bases with no gene match: 5. This CDR3 has 15 amino acids.

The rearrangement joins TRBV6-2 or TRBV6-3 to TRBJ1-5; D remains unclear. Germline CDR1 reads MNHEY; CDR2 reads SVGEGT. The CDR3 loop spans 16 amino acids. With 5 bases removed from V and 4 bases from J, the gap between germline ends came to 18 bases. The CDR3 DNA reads TGTGCCAGCAGTCCCTCCGGACGGAACCGGAATCAGCCCCAGCATTTT. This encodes CASSPSGRNRNQPQHF.

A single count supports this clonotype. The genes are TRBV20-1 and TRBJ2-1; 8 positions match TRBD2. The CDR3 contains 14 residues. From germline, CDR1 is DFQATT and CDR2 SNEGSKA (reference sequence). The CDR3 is CRPRGRNSYNEQFF. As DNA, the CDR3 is TGCCGGCCCCGCGGGAGGAACTCCTACAATGAGCAGTTCTTC.

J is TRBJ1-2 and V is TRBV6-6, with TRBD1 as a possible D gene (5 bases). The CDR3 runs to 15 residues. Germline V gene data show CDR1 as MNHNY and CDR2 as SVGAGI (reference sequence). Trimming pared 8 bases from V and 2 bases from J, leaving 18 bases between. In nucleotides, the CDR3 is TGTGCCAGCGGAGGACATGAAATATTGAACTATGGCTACACCTTC. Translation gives CASGGHEILNYGYTF.

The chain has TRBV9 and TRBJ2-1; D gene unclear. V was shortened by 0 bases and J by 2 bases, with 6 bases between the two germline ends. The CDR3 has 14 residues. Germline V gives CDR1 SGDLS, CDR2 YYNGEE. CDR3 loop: CASSVDGAYNEQFF. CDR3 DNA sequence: TGTGCCAGCAGCGTAGACGGCGCCTACAATGAGCAGTTCTTC.

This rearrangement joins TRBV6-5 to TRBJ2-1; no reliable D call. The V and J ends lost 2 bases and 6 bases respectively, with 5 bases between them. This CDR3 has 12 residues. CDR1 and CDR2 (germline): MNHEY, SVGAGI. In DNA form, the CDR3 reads TGTGCCAGCAGTTACCTCGGCAATGAGCAGTTCTTC. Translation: CASSYLGNEQFF.

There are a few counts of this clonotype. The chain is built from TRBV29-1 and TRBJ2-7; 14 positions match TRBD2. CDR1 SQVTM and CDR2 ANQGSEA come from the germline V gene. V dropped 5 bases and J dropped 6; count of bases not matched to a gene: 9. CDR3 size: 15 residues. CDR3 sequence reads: CSVSGGLAGEGEQYF. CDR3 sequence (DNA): TGCAGCGTTTCAGGGGGACTAGCGGGAGAAGGCGAGCAGTACTTC.

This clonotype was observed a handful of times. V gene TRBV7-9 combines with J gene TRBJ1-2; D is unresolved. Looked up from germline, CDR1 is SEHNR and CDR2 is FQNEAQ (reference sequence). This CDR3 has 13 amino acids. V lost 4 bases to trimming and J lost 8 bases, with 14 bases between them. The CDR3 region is CASSSINWEGYTF. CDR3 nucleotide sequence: TGTGCCAGCAGCTCTATCAACTGGGAGGGCTACACCTTC.

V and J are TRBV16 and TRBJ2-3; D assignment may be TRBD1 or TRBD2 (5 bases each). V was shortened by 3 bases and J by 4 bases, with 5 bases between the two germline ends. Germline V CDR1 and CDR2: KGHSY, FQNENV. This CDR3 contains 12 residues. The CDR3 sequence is CASSQGADTQYF. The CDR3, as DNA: TGTGCCAGCAGCCAGGGGGCAGATACGCAGTATTTT.

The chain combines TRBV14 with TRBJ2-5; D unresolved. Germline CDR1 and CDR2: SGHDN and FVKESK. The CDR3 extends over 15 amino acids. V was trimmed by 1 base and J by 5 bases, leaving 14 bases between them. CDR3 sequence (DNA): TGTGCCAGCAGCCAAGGATTAATCTCCGGGGAGACCCAGTACTTC. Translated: CASSQGLISGETQYF.

CDR3 residues: CASSTGLYTEAFF. DNA for the CDR3: TGTGCCAGTAGTACGGGACTGTACACTGAAGCTTTCTTT. V and J are TRBV19 and TRBJ1-1, with D possibly TRBD1 on 5 matching bases. The germline V gene has CDR1 LNHDA and CDR2 SQIVND (reference sequence). This CDR3 is built from 13 residues. Deletions cut 4 bases from V and 3 bases from J, with 9 bases between. The full variable domain, with the rest looked up from reference TRBV19 and TRBJ1-1, is DGGITQSPKYLFRKEGQNVTLSCEQNLNHDAMYWYRQDPGQGLRLIYYSQIVNDFQKGDIAEGYSVSREKKESFPLTVTSAQKNPTAFYLCASSTGLYTEAFFGQGTRLTVV.

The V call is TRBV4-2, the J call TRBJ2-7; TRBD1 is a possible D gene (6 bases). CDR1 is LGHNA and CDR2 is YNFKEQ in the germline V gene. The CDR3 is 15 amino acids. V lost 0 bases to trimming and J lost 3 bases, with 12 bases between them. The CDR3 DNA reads TGTGCCAGCAGCCAAGAGAACAGGGATAACTACGAGCAGTACTTC. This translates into CASSQENRDNYEQYF.

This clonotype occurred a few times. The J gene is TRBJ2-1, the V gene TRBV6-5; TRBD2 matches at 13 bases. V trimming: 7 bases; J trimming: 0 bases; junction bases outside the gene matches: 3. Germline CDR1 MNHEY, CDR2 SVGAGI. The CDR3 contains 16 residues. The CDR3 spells CASKLAGGSSYNEQFF. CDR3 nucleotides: TGTGCCAGCAAACTAGCGGGAGGGAGCTCCTACAATGAGCAGTTCTTC.

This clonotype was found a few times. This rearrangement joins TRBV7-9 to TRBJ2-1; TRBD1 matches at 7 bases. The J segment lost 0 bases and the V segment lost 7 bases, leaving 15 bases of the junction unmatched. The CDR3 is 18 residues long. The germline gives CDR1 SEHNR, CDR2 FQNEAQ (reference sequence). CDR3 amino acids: CASTSRVRGSSSYNEQFF. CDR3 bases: TGTGCCAGCACCTCACGGGTCAGGGGGTCCTCCTCCTACAATGAGCAGTTCTTC.

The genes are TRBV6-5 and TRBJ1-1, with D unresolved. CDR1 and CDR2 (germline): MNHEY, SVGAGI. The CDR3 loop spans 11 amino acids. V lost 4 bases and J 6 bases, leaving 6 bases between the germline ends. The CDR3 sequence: CASSWGAEAFF. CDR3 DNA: TGTGCCAGCAGTTGGGGAGCTGAAGCTTTCTTT.

DNA of the CDR3: TGTGCCAGCAGCTCGCTGGCGTCTAGCGGGAGGAACAATGAGCAGTTCTTC. Its protein is CASSSLASSGRNNEQFF. The chain couples TRBV5-6 to TRBJ2-1, with 11 bases lining up with TRBD2. CDR3 length: 17 residues. J was trimmed by 5 bases and V by 3 bases; bases with no gene match: 10. The germline CDR1 and CDR2 sequences are SGHDT and YYEEEE.

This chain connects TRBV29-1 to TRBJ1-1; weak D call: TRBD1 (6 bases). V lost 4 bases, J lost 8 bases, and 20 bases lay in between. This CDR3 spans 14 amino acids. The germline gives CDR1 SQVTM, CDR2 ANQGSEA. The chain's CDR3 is CSVAPFYREREAFF. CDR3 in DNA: TGCAGCGTTGCCCCATTTTACAGGGAGCGCGAAGCTTTCTTT.